The TCR beta chain described here comes from a study of shared clonotypes between healthy human individuals. Background on the study: The study enrolled a couple of women and a few men aged 18 to 49.

Whole-study results and caveats: Clonotype sharing among the donors was expected to vary with sequencing depth.

As regards this clone: Its specificity is unknown.

Germline V CDR1 and CDR2: MGHDK, SYGVNS. Trimming removed 4 bases from V and 7 bases from J; junction bases left unmatched: 6. The CDR3 extends over 15 amino acids. About 30,000 T cell genomes, or around 0.2 ug DNA, went into the sorted-subset replicate PCRs. Sequenced by immunoSEQ multiplex PCR; TCRdb stores in-frame clones only, minus some. The table shows 2 million to 3 million clones, with 93% occurring only once. This TCR came from a man between 18 and 35 years old in good health. Some clones in this sample may be carry-over from other donors' samples. The gene calls are TRBV25-1 and TRBJ1-6, with 8 bases aligning to TRBD1. The sample consisted of naive CD4+ T cells from PBMCs. Subset of the sample: CD45RA+ positively selected. CDR3: CASSARDRYNSPLHF. In DNA form, the CDR3 reads TGTGCCAGCAGTGCCCGGGACAGGTACAATTCACCCCTCCACTTT.